Listed below are T cell receptor beta chains from one sample, sequenced in a study of blood T cells in healthy people across ages. TCRdb independently ran MiXCR on the 5' RACE reads; one entry per CDR3 protein. Among about 780,000 distinct CDR3 sequences listed, about 42% were seen once. The specimen sequenced was blood. All receptors come from a man at least 80 years old in good health. Each CDR3 is given with its conserved first and last residue. A D gene is named only where the DNA matches it firmly. Size is omitted from some rows. Given values are once, few, many or a class for expanded clones.

clone_size	v_call	cdr3_length	d_call	j_call	cdr3_nt	cdr3_aa
.	TRBV5-4	12	.	TRBJ2-1	TGTGCCAGCAGCTTGGAACTAAATGAGCAGTTCTTC	CASSLELNEQFF
few	TRBV11-3	15	TRBD1	TRBJ1-2	TGTGCCAGCAGCGAAGGGGGCGCGGTTAACTATGGCTACACCTTC	CASSEGGAVNYGYTF
.	TRBV9	16	.	TRBJ1-6	TGTGCCAGCAGCAGCCTCGGGGAGGTTCTTAATTCACCCCTCCACTTT	CASSSLGEVLNSPLHF
.	TRBV24-1	16	.	TRBJ2-7	TGTGCCACCAGTGATTCGCCCGGGACCGCTTCCTACGAGCAGTACTTC	CATSDSPGTASYEQYF
.	TRBV12-3/TRBV12-4	14	TRBD1	TRBJ2-5	TGTGCCAGCAGGAGGGGACAGGATCAAGAGACCCAGTACTTC	CASRRGQDQETQYF
once	TRBV12-3/TRBV12-4	14	.	TRBJ2-3	TGTGCCAGCAGCACCGGGGTGAGCGCAGATACGCAGTATTTT	CASSTGVSADTQYF
.	TRBV9	13	TRBD1	TRBJ2-7	TGTGCCAGCAGCGTAGGACAGGGCCACGAGCAGTACTTC	CASSVGQGHEQYF
.	TRBV5-1	14	TRBD2	TRBJ2-7	TGCGCCAGCAGCGACGGGACTAGCTCCTACGAGCAGTACTTC	CASSDGTSSYEQYF
.	TRBV30	14	.	TRBJ2-7	TGTGCCTGGAGTGTAGGTGGCACCCACTACGAGCAGTACTTC	CAWSVGGTHYEQYF
once	TRBV4-1	15	TRBD1	TRBJ2-1	TGCGCCAGCAGCCAATTTTCGACAGGGGACAATGAGCAGTTCTTC	CASSQFSTGDNEQFF
.	TRBV29-1	11	.	TRBJ2-7	TGCAGCGTTGGACAGGCCTACGAGCAGTACTTC	CSVGQAYEQYF
.	TRBV30	14	.	TRBJ1-2	TGTGCCTGCTCTCGAAGGCGGGGGGCCTATGGCTACACCTTC	CACSRRRGAYGYTF
many	TRBV27	13	.	TRBJ2-7	TGTGCCAGCAGTTTATACCTACCCTACGAGCAGTACTTC	CASSLYLPYEQYF
few	TRBV29-1	15	TRBD1	TRBJ2-2	TGCAGCGTTGAACCTACAGGGGATTACACCGGGGAGCTGTTTTTT	CSVEPTGDYTGELFF